This T cell receptor beta chain is from a study of shared clonotypes between healthy human individuals. Losses at the gene ends were 5 bases for V and 3 bases for J; bases not matched to a gene: 10. Per germline, CDR1 SGHDN and CDR2 FVKESK. This CDR3 is built from 15 residues. Produced via immunoSEQ multiplex PCR; TCRdb's table is partial and in-frame only. This sample carries 2 million to 2.5 million clones, just under 95% of them seen once, and the ten largest clones take approximately 0.39%. The V call is TRBV14, the J call TRBJ2-7, with 7 bases fitting TRBD2. What was sequenced was naive CD4+ T cells from PBMCs. Subset described: CD45RA+ positively selected. This TCR was sampled from a man aged 18-30 years in good health. Some clones in this sample may be carry-over from other donors' samples. This CDR3 reads CASSEGRVRGYEQYF. The DNA for the CDR3 is TGTGCCAGCAGCGAGGGGAGGGTAAGGGGCTACGAGCAGTACTTC.